The rows below give T cell receptor beta chains drawn from one sample of a study of cytomegalovirus exposure and HLA in healthy donors. The protocol was immunoSEQ multiplex PCR, while the TCRdb copy is restricted to in-frame clones and leaves out a portion. The sample holds some 110,000 clones; more than 65% are singletons and the top ten take more than 2.5%. The sequenced sample was PBMCs. Receptors were obtained from a man aged 25-40 years in good health and CMV-seronegative. CDR3s include the opening cysteine and the closing phenylalanine or tryptophan. The D gene is left open where the match is weak. Rows may omit the clone size; those that give it use once, few, many or a size class.

D gene	V gene	J gene	clone size	CDR3 protein
NA	TRBV21-1	TRBJ1-1	NA	CASSKALQQEMNTEAFF
TRBD1	TRBV7-8	TRBJ1-2	few	CASSAQDRRNYGYTF
NA	TRBV4-3	TRBJ2-7	NA	CASSQESPTNSYEQYF
NA	TRBV20-1	TRBJ1-4	NA	CSARKGEELFF
TRBD1	TRBV5-4	TRBJ2-1	NA	CASSSGQGVYNEQFF
TRBD1	TRBV5-6	TRBJ1-4	NA	CASSRTGPGLEKLFF
NA	TRBV28	TRBJ1-5	NA	CASSFGESYQPQHF
NA	TRBV13	TRBJ1-4	NA	CASSLKRERVNEKLFF
TRBD1	TRBV18	TRBJ1-1	few	CASSNRARQGPTEAFF
NA	TRBV6-1	TRBJ1-4	NA	CASGGGGANEKLFF
NA	TRBV7-9	TRBJ1-2	NA	CSSSLGQGGNYGYTF
TRBD2	TRBV4-1	TRBJ2-1	NA	CASSQGLAGGVYNEQFF
NA	TRBV6-5	TRBJ1-2	NA	CATAVMRDRGYTF
NA	TRBV10-3	TRBJ2-5	NA	CAISPLGDQETQYF
NA	TRBV21-1	TRBJ2-3	once	CASRSGSRADTQYF
TRBD2	TRBV4-2	TRBJ2-3	NA	CASSLRLAGEDTQYF
NA	TRBV19	TRBJ1-5	NA	CASSTRDTPYSNQPQHF
TRBD2	TRBV7-2	TRBJ2-1	few	CASSSSGSYNEQFF
TRBD1	TRBV7-9	TRBJ1-6	NA	CASSTGGLSPLHF
TRBD2	TRBV25-1	TRBJ2-2	few	CASSERLAGDGGELFF
TRBD1	TRBV6-5	TRBJ2-1	few	CASSSTGGAPYNEQFF
NA	TRBV5-1	TRBJ2-5	NA	CASSLEGQETQYF
TRBD1	TRBV5-1	TRBJ2-7	few	CASSLQQGTGSYEQYF
TRBD2	TRBV10-3	TRBJ2-7	NA	CAISESTDLMKSGRAREYEQYF
NA	TRBV11-2	TRBJ1-1	NA	CASSLVEGAEAFF
NA	TRBV10-3	TRBJ1-5	NA	CAISETGSDQPQHF
TRBD1	TRBV7-9	TRBJ2-7	few	CASSTTGTGLGVQHYEQYF
NA	TRBV11-2	TRBJ1-2	NA	CASSPDQGMGYGYTF
NA	TRBV11-3	TRBJ1-5	NA	CASSLGRDQPQHF
TRBD1	TRBV4-2	TRBJ1-1	NA	CASSQVSFRQGGTEAFF
NA	TRBV7-2	TRBJ2-3	once	CASSFGTSADTQYF
TRBD1	TRBV30	TRBJ1-1	few	CAWSTGATNTEAFF
TRBD1	TRBV27	TRBJ2-7	once	CASSPRGGPGQGPYEQYF
TRBD1	TRBV4-1	TRBJ1-4	NA	CASSSGQATNEKLFF
TRBD1	TRBV4-3	TRBJ2-3	few	CASSHPGGARDTQYF
TRBD1	TRBV19	TRBJ2-7	NA	CASSRFGQGGSYEQYF
TRBD1	TRBV9	TRBJ2-1	NA	CASSGSGTGNHEQFF
TRBD1	TRBV6-1	TRBJ1-4	NA	CASSGRDRARLEKLFF
TRBD1	TRBV11-3	TRBJ2-3	NA	CASSSGTVSSLDTQYF
NA	TRBV10-2	TRBJ2-7	NA	CASSENNYEQYF
TRBD2	TRBV28	TRBJ2-5	once	CASSPATSGKETQYF
NA	TRBV11-2	TRBJ1-1	NA	CASSLAPAGGTEAFF
NA	TRBV12-5	TRBJ1-5	NA	CASGRSYHQPQHF
NA	TRBV6-1	TRBJ1-6	NA	CAISGQAGVNSPLHF
NA	TRBV28	TRBJ2-6	NA	CATNNPSGANVLTF
TRBD1	TRBV28	TRBJ2-5	NA	CASSREDRDWETQYF
NA	TRBV5-4	TRBJ2-7	NA	CASGSMVAGPLYEQYF
NA	TRBV21-1	TRBJ2-1	NA	CASSKGLDPDRGPHYEQFF
NA	TRBV5-1	TRBJ1-5	NA	CASRDNPGNQPQHF
NA	TRBV5-1	TRBJ2-1	NA	CASSLEEGRDEQFF
TRBD2	TRBV10-2	TRBJ2-7	NA	CASSDIAGGPQYF
TRBD2	TRBV7-2	TRBJ2-2	NA	CASSLGLAGGRGELFF
NA	TRBV18	TRBJ1-4	NA	CASSPRQDKDEKLFF
NA	TRBV28	TRBJ2-7	NA	CASSWGGRKLYEQYF
TRBD1	TRBV30	TRBJ1-3	NA	CACGQGLSSGNTIYF
NA	TRBV11-2	TRBJ2-1	NA	CASSPSYNEQFF
NA	TRBV5-6	TRBJ2-7	NA	CASSPSGAEGYEQYF
TRBD1	TRBV30	TRBJ2-5	NA	CAWSVPPRDRGQETQYF